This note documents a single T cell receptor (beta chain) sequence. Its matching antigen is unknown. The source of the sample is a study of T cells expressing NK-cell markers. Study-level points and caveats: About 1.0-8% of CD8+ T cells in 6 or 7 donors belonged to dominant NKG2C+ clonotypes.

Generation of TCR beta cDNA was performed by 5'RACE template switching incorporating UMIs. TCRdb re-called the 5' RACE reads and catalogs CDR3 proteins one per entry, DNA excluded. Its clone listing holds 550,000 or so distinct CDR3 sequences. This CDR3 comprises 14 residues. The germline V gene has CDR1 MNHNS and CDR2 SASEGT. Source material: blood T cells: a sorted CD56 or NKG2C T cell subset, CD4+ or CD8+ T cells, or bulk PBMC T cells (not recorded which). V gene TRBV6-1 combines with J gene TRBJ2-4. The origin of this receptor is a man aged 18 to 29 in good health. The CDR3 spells CATRREAAKNIQYF.